This T cell receptor beta chain was recorded in a study of cytotoxic CD8 clonotypes in ibrutinib-treated CLL. The wider study: Patients attained about 25 partial and 2 complete responses; at median around 68 months, around 15 remained remitted while approximately twelve progressed.

Overall study results and limits: Public clonotypes occurred uncommonly; on treatment, they contracted or remained stable.

As for this clone: Its antigen is unidentified.

Data came from immunoSEQ multiplex PCR; TCRdb stores just in-frame clones and leaves some out. Of over 140,000 clones listed, about 84% are singletons. Germline values: CDR1 SGHDT, CDR2 YYEEEE. Unmatched junction bases numbered 11, after V lost 4 bases and J lost 4 bases. The CDR3 contains 16 residues. The receptor was derived from a human donor with chronic lymphocytic leukemia. Specimen: PBMCs, collected after 36 months of ibrutinib treatment. This chain links TRBV5-6 with TRBJ2-7; 10 bases agree with TRBD1. CDR3 coding DNA: TGTGCCAGCAGCCTTGAGGGACAGGGGATAGAGTACGAGCAGTACTTC. Its protein is CASSLEGQGIEYEQYF.